Each of the 23 T cell receptor beta chains below was sequenced from the same sample in a study of cytomegalovirus exposure and HLA in healthy donors (dated by TCRdb to about 2017). Receptor amplification or capture employed the immunoSEQ multiplex PCR assay. A mixture of 60 forward primers for TCR Vbeta segments and 13 reverse primers for TCR Jbeta segments was used in the multiplex PCR. Held by TCRdb, this immuneACCESS table contains in-frame sequences only and omits some clones. Under half of the omission traces to an unresolved V gene where checked; the cause of the rest is unknown. The sample table records approximately 43,000 clones. The ten top clones hold about 1.7% of the sample. Sequencing was performed on PBMCs. These receptors came from a young woman in good health and CMV-seronegative.

The V call is TRBV25-1, the J call TRBJ2-7; TRBD1 agrees at 8 bases. Germline CDR1 is MGHDK and CDR2 is SYGVNS. This CDR3 has 15 residues. The V segment lost 2 bases and the J segment 2 bases; nucleotides outside the gene matches: 5. This CDR3 reads CASSEPQGGTYEQYF. The CDR3, as DNA: TGTGCCAGCAGTGAACCACAGGGGGGAACCTACGAGCAGTACTTC.

The CDR3 sequence: CASTGDNEQFF. In DNA form, the CDR3 reads TGTGCCAGCACGGGGGACAATGAGCAGTTCTTC. The chain uses TRBV6-1 and TRBJ2-1; D might be TRBD2 (6 bases). V lost 7 bases, J lost 5 bases, and 6 bases lay in between. Germline lookup yields CDR1 MNHNS and CDR2 SASEGT. The CDR3 has 11 residues.

The V call is TRBV5-6, the J call TRBJ1-1; D is unresolved. CDR3 length: 13 residues. The V and J ends lost 0 bases and 8 bases respectively, with 11 bases between them. Germline V lookup: CDR1 SGHDT, CDR2 YYEEEE. DNA of the CDR3: TGTGCCAGCAGCTTGGCCAGTGGCAGGGAAGCTTTCTTT. This gives the protein CASSLASGREAFF.

The genes are TRBV27 and TRBJ2-5, with D hard to call. Trimming cost V 5 bases and J 5 bases, with 24 bases left between them. The CDR3 is 17 amino acids. Germline values: CDR1 MNHEY, CDR2 SMNVEV (reference sequence). The CDR3 spells CASSTPRTEGVAETQYF. CDR3 nucleotides: TGTGCCAGCAGTACCCCTCGCACTGAAGGAGTCGCGGAGACCCAGTACTTC.

This chain links TRBV19 with TRBJ2-1; D remains ambiguous. The CDR3 has 17 residues. Trimming stripped 4 bases from V and 5 bases from J, with 21 bases between. CDR1 and CDR2 from the germline V gene are LNHDA and SQIVND (reference sequence). CDR3 sequence: CASSTLQQRMTHNEQFF. DNA of the CDR3: TGTGCCAGTAGTACCCTTCAACAGAGAATGACACACAATGAGCAGTTCTTC.

This chain joins TRBV19 and TRBJ1-5; 8 bases line up with TRBD1. The germline gives CDR1 LNHDA, CDR2 SQIVND (reference sequence). CDR3 length: 14 residues. The J segment lost 2 bases and the V segment lost 7 bases, leaving 4 bases of the junction unmatched. The chain's CDR3 is CASTPGQGNQPQHF. DNA of the CDR3: TGTGCCAGTACCCCGGGACAGGGCAATCAGCCCCAGCATTTT.

The rearrangement links TRBV6-4 to TRBJ2-3, with TRBD2 matching over 9 bases. The trim removed 2 bases at V and 0 bases at J, leaving 0 bases unmatched. CDR3 length equals 15 residues. Germline lookup yields CDR1 MRHNA and CDR2 SNTAGT. The CDR3 loop reads CASSDGTSSTDTQYF. The CDR3 DNA sequence: TGTGCCAGCAGTGACGGGACTAGCAGCACAGATACGCAGTATTTT.

The genes are TRBV11-2 and TRBJ2-1; 7 nucleotides line up with TRBD2. V lost 5 bases, J lost 3 bases, and 4 bases stayed unmatched. The CDR3 has 14 amino acids. The germline CDR1 and CDR2 sequences are SGHAT and FQNNGV. The CDR3 sequence is CASSGGVDYNEQFF. CDR3 coding DNA: TGTGCCAGCAGCGGGGGGGTCGACTACAATGAGCAGTTCTTC.

V and J are TRBV9 and TRBJ2-1, with D perhaps matching TRBD2 (5 bases). Germline CDR1 and CDR2: SGDLS and YYNGEE. This CDR3 is 14 amino acids long. The ends were cut back, 0 bases at V and 3 bases at J, with 7 bases in the middle. DNA for the CDR3: TGTGCCAGCAGCGTAGCAAGCGGCTACAATGAGCAGTTCTTC. It translates to CASSVASGYNEQFF.

The chain uses TRBV5-5 and TRBJ1-1, with D possibly being TRBD1 (6 bases). The CDR3 has 15 amino acids. Germline CDR1 and CDR2: SGHKS and YYEKEE (reference sequence). V dropped 1 base and J dropped 1 base, with 11 bases sitting between them. This CDR3 is CASSLSPRGNTEAFF. The CDR3 DNA reads as TGTGCCAGCAGCTTGTCCCCCAGGGGGAACACTGAAGCTTTCTTT.

The chain recombines TRBV29-1 with TRBJ1-1, with a possible D match to TRBD1 (5 bases). V dropped 5 bases and J dropped 1 base, with 8 bases sitting between them. CDR1 is SQVTM and CDR2 is ANQGSEA in the germline V gene. CDR3 length equals 12 residues. CDR3 nucleotide sequence: TGCAGCGTTAAAAGGGGGAACACTGAAGCTTTCTTT. It is translated as CSVKRGNTEAFF.

V is TRBV30 and J is TRBJ2-1; tentative D call: TRBD2 (6 bases). Per the germline V gene, CDR1 is GTSNPN and CDR2 is SVGIG (reference sequence). Trimming took off 8 bases at V and 5 bases at J, with 22 bases between the two ends. The CDR3 is 15 residues long. The CDR3 sequence: CAGIPGEVPDNEQFF. CDR3 nucleotides: TGTGCCGGGATCCCGGGAGAGGTTCCCGACAATGAGCAGTTCTTC.

CDR3 DNA sequence: TGCGCCAGCAGCCAAGATCGTAGTAACTACGAGCAGTACTTC. Translation gives CASSQDRSNYEQYF. The V call is TRBV4-3, the J call TRBJ2-7; D is unresolved. The germline V gene has CDR1 LGHNA and CDR2 YSLEER. V was trimmed by 0 bases and J by 3 bases, leaving 9 bases between them. This CDR3 contains 14 residues.

This chain connects TRBV4-1 to TRBJ2-7; no definite D call. Per germline, CDR1 MGHRA and CDR2 YSYEKL. There are 15 residues in the CDR3. Trimming shortened V by 0 bases and J by 0 bases, and 9 bases separated the two germline ends. The CDR3 sequence is CASSQDRFYSYEQYF. In nucleotides, the CDR3 is TGCGCCAGCAGCCAAGACAGGTTCTACTCCTACGAGCAGTACTTC.

The V gene is TRBV29-1, the J gene TRBJ2-5, with TRBD2 as a possible D gene (5 bases). The CDR3 consists of 15 residues. Germline loops: CDR1 SQVTM, CDR2 ANQGSEA. V lost 1 base, J lost 1 base, and 13 bases lay in between. CDR3 amino acids: CSVEVPGRVQETQYF. The CDR3 DNA is TGCAGCGTTGAAGTCCCCGGGCGGGTCCAAGAGACCCAGTACTTC.

The chain combines TRBV6-6 with TRBJ2-7, with 11 bases matching TRBD1. The length of the CDR3 is 14 residues. V shed 6 bases and J 0 bases; nucleotides not matched to a gene: 1. Per the germline V gene, CDR1 is MNHNY and CDR2 is SVGAGI (reference sequence). The CDR3 region is CASRGQGASYEQYF. The CDR3 bases are TGTGCCAGCAGAGGACAGGGGGCCTCCTACGAGCAGTACTTC.

The chain employs TRBV14 and TRBJ2-7; 11 nucleotides line up with TRBD2. The germline V gene encodes CDR1 SGHDN and CDR2 FVKESK. This CDR3 has 17 residues. With V trimmed by 3 bases and J by 2 bases, 9 bases remained unmatched. CDR3 bases: TGTGCCAGCAGCCAGCCGGGACTAGCGGTCCTCCCCTACGAGCAGTACTTC. Translated: CASSQPGLAVLPYEQYF.

The chain combines TRBV4-3 with TRBJ1-4; possibly TRBD1 for D (6 bases). With 0 bases removed from V and 11 bases from J, the gap between germline ends came to 19 bases. The V gene's germline CDR1 is LGHNA and CDR2 YSLEER. This CDR3 spans 16 amino acids. CDR3 bases: TGCGCCAGCAGCCAAGATGTAGGGCAGGGGCGAGGTAAACTGTTTTTT. Translating it yields CASSQDVGQGRGKLFF.

The rearrangement links TRBV7-3 to TRBJ1-1; D not certain. Germline V lookup: CDR1 SGHTA, CDR2 FQGTGA. Trimming cost V 3 bases and J 2 bases, with 10 bases left between them. The CDR3 is 14 residues long. As DNA, the CDR3 is TGTGCCAGCAGCTTGGGCCGAACTAACACTGAAGCTTTCTTT. Its protein is CASSLGRTNTEAFF. Drawing the rest from reference TRBV7-3 and TRBJ1-1, the complete variable domain is GAGVSQTPSNKVTEKGKYVELRCDPISGHTALYWYRQSLGQGPEFLIYFQGTGAADDSGLPNDRFFAVRPEGSVSTLKIQRTERGDSAVYLCASSLGRTNTEAFFGQGTRLTVV.

The rearrangement joins TRBV18 to TRBJ1-3; unclear D gene. Trimming stripped 0 bases from V and 9 bases from J, with 12 bases between. This CDR3 is built from 14 residues. The germline gives CDR1 KGHSH, CDR2 LQKENI. The CDR3 DNA follows: TGTGCCAGCTCACCACCCACAGCCCCCGGCACCATATATTTT. It yields the protein CASSPPTAPGTIYF. Full variable domain (rest looked up from reference TRBV18 and TRBJ1-3): NAGVMQNPRHLVRRRGQEARLRCSPMKGHSHVYWYRQLPEEGLKFMVYLQKENIIDESGMPKERFSAEFPKEGPSILRIQQVVRGDSAAYFCASSPPTAPGTIYFGEGSWLTVV.

This chain uses TRBV19 with TRBJ2-5; 9 bases map to TRBD1. Germline V lookup: CDR1 LNHDA, CDR2 SQIVND (reference sequence). This CDR3 has 16 residues. With 8 bases clipped from V and 5 bases from J, the junction kept 15 bases outside the gene matches. This chain's CDR3 is CASSGQGSLGGETQYF. The CDR3, as DNA: TGTGCCAGTTCTGGACAGGGGTCACTTGGGGGGGAGACCCAGTACTTC.

The V gene is TRBV7-9, the J gene TRBJ1-2; a possible D gene is TRBD1 (6 bases). CDR1 SEHNR and CDR2 FQNEAQ come from the germline V gene (reference sequence). Trimming pared 5 bases from V and 5 bases from J, leaving 12 bases between. The CDR3 extends over 13 amino acids. CDR3 nucleotides: TGTGCCAGCAGCCACCAGGGGCAATATGGCTACACCTTC. Translation gives CASSHQGQYGYTF.

This chain links TRBV19 with TRBJ1-2, with 8 bases aligning to TRBD1. Trimming took 3 bases from V and 8 from J; bases not matched to a gene: 2. This CDR3 has 12 amino acids. Germline V lookup: CDR1 LNHDA, CDR2 SQIVND (reference sequence). The CDR3 here is CASSITGGGYTF. The CDR3 DNA reads as TGTGCCAGTAGTATCACAGGGGGAGGCTACACCTTC.